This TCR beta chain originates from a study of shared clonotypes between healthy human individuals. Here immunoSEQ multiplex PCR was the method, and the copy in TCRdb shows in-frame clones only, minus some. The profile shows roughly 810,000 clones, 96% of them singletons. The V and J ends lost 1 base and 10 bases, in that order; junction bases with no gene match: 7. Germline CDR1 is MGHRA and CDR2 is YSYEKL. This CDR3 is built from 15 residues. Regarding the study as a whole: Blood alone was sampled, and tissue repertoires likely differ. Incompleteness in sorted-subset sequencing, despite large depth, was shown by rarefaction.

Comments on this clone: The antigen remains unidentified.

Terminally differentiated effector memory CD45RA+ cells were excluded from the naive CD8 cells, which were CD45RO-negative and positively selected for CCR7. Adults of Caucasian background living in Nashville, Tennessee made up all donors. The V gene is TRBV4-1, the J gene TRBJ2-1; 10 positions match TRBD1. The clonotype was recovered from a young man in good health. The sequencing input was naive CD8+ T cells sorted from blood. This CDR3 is CASSQADRGSDEQFF. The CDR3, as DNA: TGCGCCAGCAGCCAAGCGGACAGGGGGTCCGACGAGCAGTTCTTC.